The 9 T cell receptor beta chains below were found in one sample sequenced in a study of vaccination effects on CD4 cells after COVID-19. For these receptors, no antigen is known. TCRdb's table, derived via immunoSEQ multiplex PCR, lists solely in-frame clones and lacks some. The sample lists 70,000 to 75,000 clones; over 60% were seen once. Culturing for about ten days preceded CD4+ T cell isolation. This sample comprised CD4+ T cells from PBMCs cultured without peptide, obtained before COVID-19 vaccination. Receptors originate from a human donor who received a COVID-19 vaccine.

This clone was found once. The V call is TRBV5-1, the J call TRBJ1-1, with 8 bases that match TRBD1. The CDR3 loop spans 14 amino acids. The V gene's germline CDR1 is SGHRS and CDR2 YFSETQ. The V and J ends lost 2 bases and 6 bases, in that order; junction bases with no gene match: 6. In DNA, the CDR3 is TGCGCCAGCAGCTTTGGACAGGGTATCCCTGAAGCTTTCTTT. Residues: CASSFGQGIPEAFF. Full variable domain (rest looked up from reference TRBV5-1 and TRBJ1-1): KAGVTQTPRYLIKTRGQQVTLSCSPISGHRSVSWYQQTPGQGLQFLFEYFSETQRNKGNFPGRFSGRQFSNSRSEMNVSTLELGDSALYLCASSFGQGIPEAFFGQGTRLTVV.

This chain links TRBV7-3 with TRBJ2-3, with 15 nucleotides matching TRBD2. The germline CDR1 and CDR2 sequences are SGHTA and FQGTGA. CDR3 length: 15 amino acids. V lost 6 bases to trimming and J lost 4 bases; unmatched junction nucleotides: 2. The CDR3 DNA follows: TGTGCCAGCAGTAGGACTAGCGGGGGGGCAGATACGCAGTATTTT. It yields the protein CASSRTSGGADTQYF.

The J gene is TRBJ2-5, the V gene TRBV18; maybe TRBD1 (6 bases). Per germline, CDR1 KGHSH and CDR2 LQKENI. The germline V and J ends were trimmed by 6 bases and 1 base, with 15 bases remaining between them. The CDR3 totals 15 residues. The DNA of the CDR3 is TGTGCCAGCTCCCCCCTGGGGACAAGCCAAGAGACCCAGTACTTC. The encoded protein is CASSPLGTSQETQYF.

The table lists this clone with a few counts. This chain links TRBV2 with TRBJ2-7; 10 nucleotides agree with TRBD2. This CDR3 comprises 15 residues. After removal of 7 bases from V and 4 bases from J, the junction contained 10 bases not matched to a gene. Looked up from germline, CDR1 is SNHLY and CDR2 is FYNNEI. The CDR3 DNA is TGTGCCAGCAAGGATATAGCGGGGGGTGGGTACGAGCAGTACGTC. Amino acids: CASKDIAGGGYEQYV.

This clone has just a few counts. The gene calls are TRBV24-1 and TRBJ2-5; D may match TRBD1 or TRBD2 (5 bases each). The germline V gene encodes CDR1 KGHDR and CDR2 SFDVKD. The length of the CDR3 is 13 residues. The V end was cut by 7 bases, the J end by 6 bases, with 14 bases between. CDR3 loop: CATRLGTGKTQYF. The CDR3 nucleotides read TGTGCCACCAGGCTCGGGACCGGAAAGACCCAGTACTTC.

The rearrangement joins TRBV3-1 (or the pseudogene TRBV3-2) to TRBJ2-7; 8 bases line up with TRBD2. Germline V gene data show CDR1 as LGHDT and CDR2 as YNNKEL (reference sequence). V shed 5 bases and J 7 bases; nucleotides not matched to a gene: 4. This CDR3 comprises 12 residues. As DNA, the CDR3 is TGTGCCAGCAGCTCCCCGGGGGGGGAGCAGTACGTC. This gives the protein CASSSPGGEQYV.

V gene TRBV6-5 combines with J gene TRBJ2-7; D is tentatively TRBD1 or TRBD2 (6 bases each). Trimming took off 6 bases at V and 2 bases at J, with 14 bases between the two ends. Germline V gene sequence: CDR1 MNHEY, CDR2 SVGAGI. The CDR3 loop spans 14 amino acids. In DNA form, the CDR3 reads TGTGCCAGCAGCCCGAATCGGGGGCCCTACGAGCAGTACGTC. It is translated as CASSPNRGPYEQYV.

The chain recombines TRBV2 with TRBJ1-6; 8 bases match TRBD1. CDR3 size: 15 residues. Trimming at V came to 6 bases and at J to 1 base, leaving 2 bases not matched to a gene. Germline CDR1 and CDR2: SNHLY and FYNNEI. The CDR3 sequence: CASRDRGSYNSPLHF. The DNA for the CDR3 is TGTGCCAGCAGAGACAGGGGTTCCTATAATTCACCCCTCCACTTT.

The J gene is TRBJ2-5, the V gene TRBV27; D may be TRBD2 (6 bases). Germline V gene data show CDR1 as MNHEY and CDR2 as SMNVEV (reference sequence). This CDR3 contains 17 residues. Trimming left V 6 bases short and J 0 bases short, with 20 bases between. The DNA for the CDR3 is TGTGCCAGCAGACCCGGGGGACTGCTGGTCAACCAAGAGACCCAGTACTTC. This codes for CASRPGGLLVNQETQYF.